Listed below are T cell receptor beta chains from one sample, sequenced in a study of shared clonotypes between healthy human individuals. Produced via immunoSEQ multiplex PCR; TCRdb's table is partial and in-frame only. This table has around 690,000 clones, 90% appearing once. The sequencing sample was made of memory CD8+ T cells from PBMCs. These receptors were taken from a man younger than 30 in good health. Some clones in this sample may be carry-over from other donors' samples. CDR3s include the opening cysteine and the closing phenylalanine or tryptophan. The D gene is left open where the match is weak. Where a row states a size, it is once, few, many or the class of an expanded clone; other rows omit it.

v_gene: TRBV5-4
d_gene: NA
j_gene: TRBJ1-2
len: 12
abundance: few
CDR3nt: TGTGCCACCGAGGAGGTTAACTATGGCTACACCTTC
CDR3aa: CATEEVNYGYTF

v_gene: TRBV27
d_gene: TRBD2
j_gene: TRBJ2-7
len: 15
abundance: NA
CDR3nt: TGTGCCAGCAGTTTAAGGACTAGCGGGAGCTACGAGCAGTACTTC
CDR3aa: CASSLRTSGSYEQYF

v_gene: TRBV28
d_gene: TRBD1
j_gene: TRBJ1-1
len: 14
abundance: NA
CDR3nt: TGTGCCAGCAGTTTACAGGACAGGGCAACTGAAGCTTTCTTT
CDR3aa: CASSLQDRATEAFF

v_gene: TRBV7-9
d_gene: TRBD2
j_gene: TRBJ2-1
len: 14
abundance: NA
CDR3nt: TGTGCCAGCACCTGGGGGGGACCGTGGAATGAGCAGTTCTTC
CDR3aa: CASTWGGPWNEQFF

v_gene: TRBV4-1
d_gene: TRBD1
j_gene: TRBJ1-5
len: 17
abundance: NA
CDR3nt: TGCGCCAGCAGCCAACTCGGACAGGGGGACAGCAATCAGCCCCAGCATTTT
CDR3aa: CASSQLGQGDSNQPQHF

v_gene: TRBV7-6
d_gene: TRBD2
j_gene: TRBJ2-1
len: 16
abundance: NA
CDR3nt: TGTGCCAGCAGCTTACCCCGGGCGGGAGTCGGTAATGAGCAGTTCTTC
CDR3aa: CASSLPRAGVGNEQFF

v_gene: TRBV27
d_gene: NA
j_gene: TRBJ1-5
len: 15
abundance: NA
CDR3nt: TGTGCCAGCAGGGAGGGAGCATATAGCAATCAGCCCCAGCATTTT
CDR3aa: CASREGAYSNQPQHF

v_gene: TRBV5-4
d_gene: TRBD1
j_gene: TRBJ1-5
len: 14
abundance: NA
CDR3nt: TGTGCCAGCAGCTTCAGGGGGGGGAATCAGCCCCAGCATTTT
CDR3aa: CASSFRGGNQPQHF

v_gene: TRBV7-9
d_gene: TRBD2
j_gene: TRBJ2-1
len: 17
abundance: NA
CDR3nt: TGTGCCAGCAGCTCTAGCGGGAGGCCTAGCTCCTACAATGAGCAGTTCTTC
CDR3aa: CASSSSGRPSSYNEQFF

v_gene: TRBV4-1
d_gene: NA
j_gene: TRBJ2-2
len: 15
abundance: NA
CDR3nt: TGCGCCAGCAGTCATATTGGGGTTTCCACCGGGGAGCTGTTTTTT
CDR3aa: CASSHIGVSTGELFF

v_gene: TRBV9
d_gene: TRBD1
j_gene: TRBJ1-4
len: 16
abundance: NA
CDR3nt: TGTGCCAGCAGCGTTGCAGGGGGCAGTAGTAATGAAAAACTGTTTTTT
CDR3aa: CASSVAGGSSNEKLFF

v_gene: TRBV30
d_gene: NA
j_gene: TRBJ1-5
len: 13
abundance: once
CDR3nt: TGTGCCTGGGGCCCGGGGGGCCTCAACCCCCAGCATTTT
CDR3aa: CAWGPGGLNPQHF

v_gene: TRBV9
d_gene: TRBD1
j_gene: TRBJ1-1
len: 14
abundance: NA
CDR3nt: TGTGCCAGCAGAGGACAGGGGGGGAACACTGAAGCTTTCTTT
CDR3aa: CASRGQGGNTEAFF

v_gene: TRBV6-6
d_gene: TRBD2
j_gene: TRBJ2-3
len: 14
abundance: NA
CDR3nt: TGTGCCAGCAGTTCGACTAGCGGGAGAGATACGCAGTATTTT
CDR3aa: CASSSTSGRDTQYF

v_gene: TRBV7-9
d_gene: NA
j_gene: TRBJ2-5
len: 14
abundance: NA
CDR3nt: TGTGCCAGCAGTTTCCTGGGGGGTCAAGAGACCCAGTACTTC
CDR3aa: CASSFLGGQETQYF

v_gene: TRBV7-2
d_gene: NA
j_gene: TRBJ2-7
len: 15
abundance: NA
CDR3nt: TGTGCCAGCAGCGCACTCACGGGACGGTTCTACGAGCAGTACTTC
CDR3aa: CASSALTGRFYEQYF

v_gene: TRBV7-9
d_gene: NA
j_gene: TRBJ2-3
len: 12
abundance: once
CDR3nt: TGTGCCAGCAGCCGCAGCACAGATACGCAGTATTTT
CDR3aa: CASSRSTDTQYF

v_gene: TRBV6-1
d_gene: TRBD1
j_gene: TRBJ2-5
len: 15
abundance: NA
CDR3nt: TGTGCCAGCAGAGCAATCAGGGGGTACCAAGAGACCCAGTACTTC
CDR3aa: CASRAIRGYQETQYF

v_gene: TRBV28
d_gene: NA
j_gene: TRBJ1-4
len: 14
abundance: once
CDR3nt: TGTGCCAGCAGTCAGAAGGGACTTAATGAAAAACTGTTTTTT
CDR3aa: CASSQKGLNEKLFF

v_gene: TRBV13
d_gene: TRBD1
j_gene: TRBJ1-2
len: 15
abundance: NA
CDR3nt: TGTGCCAGCAGCCCGCCGGGACAGGGGGCGGAGGGCTACACCTTC
CDR3aa: CASSPPGQGAEGYTF

v_gene: TRBV7-9
d_gene: TRBD1
j_gene: TRBJ2-7
len: 15
abundance: NA
CDR3nt: TGTGCCAGCAGCTTACAGGGGGCGCACTCCTACGAGCAGTACTTC
CDR3aa: CASSLQGAHSYEQYF

v_gene: TRBV6-5
d_gene: NA
j_gene: TRBJ1-5
len: 12
abundance: NA
CDR3nt: TGTGCCAGCAGCCAGGGCGAAGGGCCCCAGCATTTT
CDR3aa: CASSQGEGPQHF

v_gene: TRBV5-4
d_gene: TRBD1
j_gene: TRBJ2-1
len: 15
abundance: NA
CDR3nt: TGTGCCAGCAGCTTGGTAGGACAGGGCTACAATGAGCAGTTCTTC
CDR3aa: CASSLVGQGYNEQFF

v_gene: TRBV19
d_gene: NA
j_gene: TRBJ2-1
len: 14
abundance: NA
CDR3nt: TGTGCCAGTTTGGTTCCAGGGGCTAGCAATGAGCAGTTCTTC
CDR3aa: CASLVPGASNEQFF

v_gene: TRBV19
d_gene: NA
j_gene: TRBJ1-1
len: 13
abundance: NA
CDR3nt: TGTGCCAGTAGTATCGGTTGGGGCACTGAAGCTTTCTTT
CDR3aa: CASSIGWGTEAFF

v_gene: TRBV27
d_gene: NA
j_gene: TRBJ1-2
len: 13
abundance: NA
CDR3nt: TGTGCCAGCAGTTTGTCAGGGAGTTATGGCTACACCTTC
CDR3aa: CASSLSGSYGYTF

v_gene: TRBV9
d_gene: TRBD2
j_gene: TRBJ2-7
len: 16
abundance: NA
CDR3nt: TGTGCCAGCAGCGTAGGGAGGCGGGAGGGCCTATACGAGCAGTACTTC
CDR3aa: CASSVGRREGLYEQYF

v_gene: TRBV7-9
d_gene: TRBD1
j_gene: TRBJ2-7
len: 14
abundance: NA
CDR3nt: TGTGCCAGCAGCTTATGGGACAGACCTTACGAGCAGTACTTC
CDR3aa: CASSLWDRPYEQYF

v_gene: TRBV19
d_gene: NA
j_gene: TRBJ2-1
len: 14
abundance: NA
CDR3nt: TGTGCCAGTAGCATAAGCAGGGGGGCAAGTGAGCAGTTCTTC
CDR3aa: CASSISRGASEQFF

v_gene: TRBV14
d_gene: TRBD2
j_gene: TRBJ2-1
len: 15
abundance: NA
CDR3nt: TGTGCCAGCAGCCATCTAGCGGGAGGGAATTATGAGCAGTTCTTC
CDR3aa: CASSHLAGGNYEQFF

v_gene: TRBV9
d_gene: TRBD2
j_gene: TRBJ2-1
len: 16
abundance: many
CDR3nt: TGTGCCAGCAGCGTAGACGGGACTAGTTTGAGGAATGAGCAGTTCTTC
CDR3aa: CASSVDGTSLRNEQFF

v_gene: TRBV13
d_gene: NA
j_gene: TRBJ2-1
len: 17
abundance: NA
CDR3nt: TGTGCCAGCAGCTCACGGCAGGGGCCGCTTCCGTCGGGGGAGCAGTTCTTC
CDR3aa: CASSSRQGPLPSGEQFF

v_gene: TRBV27
d_gene: TRBD1
j_gene: TRBJ2-4
len: 15
abundance: many
CDR3nt: TGTGCCAGCAGTCCGAGACAGGGGGGAGGAAACATTCAGTACTTC
CDR3aa: CASSPRQGGGNIQYF

v_gene: TRBV11-2
d_gene: NA
j_gene: TRBJ2-1
len: 13
abundance: NA
CDR3nt: TGTGCCAGCGTAAAGGCCGGATACAATGAGCAGTTCTTC
CDR3aa: CASVKAGYNEQFF

v_gene: TRBV27
d_gene: TRBD1
j_gene: TRBJ2-3
len: 16
abundance: NA
CDR3nt: TGTGCCAGCAGCGGGCGGTGGACAGGGGGGACGGATACGCAGTATTTT
CDR3aa: CASSGRWTGGTDTQYF

v_gene: TRBV7-9
d_gene: NA
j_gene: TRBJ2-7
len: 17
abundance: NA
CDR3nt: TGTGCCAGCAGCTTAGCGCGTCGGGACAACTTAACTGGCGAGCAGTACTTC
CDR3aa: CASSLARRDNLTGEQYF

v_gene: TRBV27
d_gene: TRBD1
j_gene: TRBJ2-7
len: 13
abundance: NA
CDR3nt: TGTGCCAGCAGTCCCTTACAGGGGACCGAGCAGTACTTC
CDR3aa: CASSPLQGTEQYF

v_gene: TRBV7-9
d_gene: NA
j_gene: TRBJ1-2
len: 15
abundance: NA
CDR3nt: TGTGCCAGCAGCCCCCCGACCGGGGCGTACTATGGCTACACCTTC
CDR3aa: CASSPPTGAYYGYTF

v_gene: TRBV6-1
d_gene: NA
j_gene: TRBJ1-5
len: 16
abundance: once
CDR3nt: TGTGCCAGCAGTGAATGGGCAGGGGATAGCAATCAGCCCCAGCATTTT
CDR3aa: CASSEWAGDSNQPQHF

v_gene: TRBV5-1
d_gene: NA
j_gene: TRBJ2-6
len: 15
abundance: NA
CDR3nt: TGCGCCAGCAGCTTGGACAACGCTGGGGCCAACGTCCTGACTTTC
CDR3aa: CASSLDNAGANVLTF

v_gene: TRBV27
d_gene: NA
j_gene: TRBJ1-4
len: 13
abundance: NA
CDR3nt: TGTGCCAGCAGTCCGAGAACTAATGAAAAACTGTTTTTT
CDR3aa: CASSPRTNEKLFF

v_gene: TRBV18
d_gene: TRBD1
j_gene: TRBJ1-2
len: 17
abundance: NA
CDR3nt: TGTGCCAGCTCACCAGATCATCTAGGGGGCCACCCCTATGGCTACACCTTC
CDR3aa: CASSPDHLGGHPYGYTF

v_gene: TRBV9
d_gene: NA
j_gene: TRBJ2-1
len: 16
abundance: NA
CDR3nt: TGTGCCAGCAGCTCCTACCCGGGGGCGACTTACAATGAGCAGTTCTTC
CDR3aa: CASSSYPGATYNEQFF

v_gene: TRBV5-1
d_gene: TRBD2
j_gene: TRBJ2-2
len: 17
abundance: NA
CDR3nt: TGCGCCAGCATGACTAGCGCTCACGGGTTTACCACCGGGGAGCTGTTTTTT
CDR3aa: CASMTSAHGFTTGELFF

v_gene: TRBV19
d_gene: NA
j_gene: TRBJ2-7
len: 14
abundance: NA
CDR3nt: TGTGCCAGTAGTACGACTTTGGGGCCGGTGGAGCAGTACTTC
CDR3aa: CASSTTLGPVEQYF

v_gene: TRBV4-2
d_gene: NA
j_gene: TRBJ2-7
len: 14
abundance: NA
CDR3nt: TGTGCCAGCAGCCCTTTCCAGGGGCGGGACGAGCAGTACTTC
CDR3aa: CASSPFQGRDEQYF

v_gene: TRBV4-2
d_gene: NA
j_gene: TRBJ2-4
len: 19
abundance: NA
CDR3nt: TGTGCCAGCAGCCAATCCCTCGATCGGCGTACCCTAGCCAAAAACATTCAGTACTTC
CDR3aa: CASSQSLDRRTLAKNIQYF

v_gene: TRBV27
d_gene: NA
j_gene: TRBJ1-2
len: 16
abundance: NA
CDR3nt: TGTGCCAGCAGTATCTTGAAGGCAGGGCACCTCTATGGCTACACCTTC
CDR3aa: CASSILKAGHLYGYTF

v_gene: TRBV10-3
d_gene: NA
j_gene: TRBJ2-6
len: 16
abundance: NA
CDR3nt: TGTGCCATCAGTGAGGGGGGCTTCTCTGGGGCCAACGTCCTGACTTTC
CDR3aa: CAISEGGFSGANVLTF

v_gene: TRBV28
d_gene: NA
j_gene: TRBJ2-7
len: 11
abundance: NA
CDR3nt: TGTGCCAGCAGTTTGCGGGACGAGCAGTACTTC
CDR3aa: CASSLRDEQYF

v_gene: TRBV9
d_gene: NA
j_gene: TRBJ2-5
len: 15
abundance: NA
CDR3nt: TGTGCCAGCAGCGTTTCGTGGGGGGCTCAAGAGACCCAGTACTTC
CDR3aa: CASSVSWGAQETQYF

v_gene: TRBV6-5
d_gene: TRBD1
j_gene: TRBJ1-2
len: 15
abundance: once
CDR3nt: TGTGCCGCGGGACCGGGACAGCCGGCGAACTATGGCTACACCTTC
CDR3aa: CAAGPGQPANYGYTF

v_gene: TRBV4-3
d_gene: NA
j_gene: TRBJ2-7
len: 16
abundance: NA
CDR3nt: TGCGCCAGCAGCCTGGCTCGGACACCCGCGTACTACGAGCAGTACTTC
CDR3aa: CASSLARTPAYYEQYF